This passage covers 19 T cell receptor beta chains from one sample sequenced in a study of blood T cell repertoires in COVID-19. TCRdb's copy holds only in-frame clones and misses some; the assay was immunoSEQ multiplex PCR. The data contain over 100,000 clones, roughly 90% of them singletons. The sequenced material came from peripheral blood. The source is a woman aged 45-60 years with COVID-19, enrolled during active disease.

The chain has TRBV25-1 and TRBJ1-5, with a tentative D call TRBD1 (6 bases). The V end lost 3 bases, the J end lost 6 bases, and 15 bases lay between the germline ends. Germline assignment: CDR1 MGHDK and CDR2 SYGVNS. The CDR3 is 15 amino acids. In nucleotides, the CDR3 is TGTGCCAGCAGTGAGGGGGGGCTAGGGGGTCAGCCCCAGCATTTT. This codes for CASSEGGLGGQPQHF.

Turning to this clone: This may come from a read error, since a much larger clone is one base off. The chain has TRBV6-5 and TRBJ2-7; 8 positions agree with TRBD1. Germline V CDR1 and CDR2: MNHEY, SVGAGI. The CDR3 has 13 residues. The ends lost 5 bases at V and 2 bases at J; junction bases unmatched: 2. The CDR3 nucleotides read TGTGCCAGCAGTCCGGACAGGGCCTACGAGCAGTACTTC. This encodes CASSPDRAYEQYF.

This chain joins TRBV14 and TRBJ1-6; 7 bases map to TRBD1. The CDR3 runs to 15 residues. V was clipped by 3 bases and J by 9 bases; unmatched bases: 8. CDR1 SGHDN and CDR2 FVKESK come from the germline V gene. Here the CDR3 reads CASSHRWTGGSPLHF. The CDR3 coding sequence is TGTGCCAGCAGCCACCGATGGACAGGCGGTTCACCCCTCCACTTT.

This sequence joins TRBV7-9 and TRBJ1-4; 10 positions match TRBD1. V lost 3 bases and J lost 8; bases outside the gene matches: 0. Germline V gives CDR1 SEHNR, CDR2 FQNEAQ (reference sequence). This CDR3 region has 13 residues. The CDR3 here is CASSLGQGEKLFF. The CDR3 DNA is TGTGCCAGCAGCTTGGGACAGGGGGAAAAACTGTTTTTT. The variable domain in full, with the rest retrieved from reference TRBV7-9 and TRBJ1-4, is DTGVSQNPRHKITKRGQNVTFRCDPISEHNRLYWYRQTLGQGPEFLTYFQNEAQLEKSRLLSDRFSAERPKGSFSTLEIQRTEQGDSAMYLCASSLGQGEKLFFGSGTQLSVL.

The chain joins TRBV5-4 to TRBJ1-2; D unresolved. Germline V gives CDR1 SGHNT, CDR2 YYREEE (reference sequence). This CDR3 is 15 amino acids long. Trimming shortened V by 3 bases and J by 5 bases, and 17 bases separated the two germline ends. The DNA for the CDR3 is TGTGCCAGCAGCTCTCTAAGGGAGGGCTTATATGGCTACACCTTC. Its protein product is CASSSLREGLYGYTF.

V and J are TRBV19 and TRBJ1-2, with D hard to call. CDR1 is LNHDA and CDR2 is SQIVND in the germline V gene (reference sequence). The CDR3 has 15 amino acids. Trimming removed 5 bases from V and 8 bases from J, with 21 bases in between. The CDR3 reads CASSGVPLERLGYTF. In DNA form, the CDR3 reads TGTGCCAGTAGTGGGGTCCCTCTCGAGCGACTAGGCTACACCTTC.

This chain uses TRBV7-9 with TRBJ1-5, with D possibly matching TRBD1 (6 bases). The germline V gene has CDR1 SEHNR and CDR2 FQNEAQ (reference sequence). Trimming pared 5 bases from V and 4 bases from J, leaving 12 bases between. This CDR3 spans 14 amino acids. The CDR3 loop is CASSGGRGNQPQHF. The CDR3, as DNA: TGTGCCAGCAGCGGAGGCAGGGGTAATCAGCCCCAGCATTTT.

The chain employs TRBV5-6 and TRBJ2-7; tentatively, D is TRBD1 (6 bases). V was shortened by 1 base and J by 3 bases, with 14 bases between the two germline ends. The germline V gene encodes CDR1 SGHDT and CDR2 YYEEEE. This CDR3 region has 15 residues. CDR3 bases: TGTGCCAGCAGCTTGTACGGGACAATTCTCTACGAGCAGTACGTC. This encodes CASSLYGTILYEQYV.

The V and J genes are TRBV10-3 and TRBJ1-1; 10 nucleotides line up with TRBD1. CDR3 length: 12 amino acids. Germline CDR1 is ENHRY and CDR2 is SYGVKD. The V and J ends lost 8 bases and 12 bases, in that order; junction bases with no gene match: 9. The chain's CDR3 is CAIGSGTGETFF. The CDR3 DNA sequence: TGTGCCATCGGGTCCGGGACAGGGGAAACTTTCTTT.

The chain is built from TRBV10-3 and TRBJ2-7; 14 bases fit TRBD2. CDR1 is ENHRY, CDR2 SYGVKD, per germline. The J segment lost 5 bases and the V segment lost 10 bases, leaving 16 bases of the junction unmatched. The CDR3 runs 17 residues. The DNA of the CDR3 is TGTGCCACCGCACCCCGGACTAGCGGGGGGCCACGGAACGAGCAGTACTTC. Residues: CATAPRTSGGPRNEQYF.

This chain connects TRBV10-3 to TRBJ1-1; weak D call: TRBD1 (5 bases). The CDR3 contains 14 residues. V lost 6 bases to trimming and J lost 3 bases, with 14 bases between them. From germline, CDR1 is ENHRY and CDR2 SYGVKD. The CDR3 nucleotides read TGTGCCATCAGCATCGGGGGATCGGACACTGAAGCTTTCTTT. Encoded protein: CAISIGGSDTEAFF.

The chain uses TRBV5-8 and TRBJ1-4; 8 positions agree with TRBD1. The CDR3 loop spans 18 amino acids. CDR1 and CDR2 (germline): SGHTS, YDEGEE. Trimming took 4 bases from V and 1 from J; bases not matched to a gene: 12. For the CDR3, the DNA is TGTGCCAGCAGCCCCTTAGGCAGGGGGCGAGGAACTAATGAAAAACTGTTTTTT. Encoded protein: CASSPLGRGRGTNEKLFF.

The rearrangement uses TRBV7-2 and TRBJ2-5; 12 bases map to TRBD1. Unmatched junction bases numbered 1, after V lost 4 bases and J lost 4 bases. The CDR3 loop spans 14 amino acids. The germline CDR1 and CDR2 sequences are SGHTA and FQGNSA. CDR3 DNA sequence: TGTGCCAGCAGCTCGGGACAGGGGGCAGAGACCCAGTACTTC. Residues: CASSSGQGAETQYF. The full variable domain, completed using reference TRBV7-2 and TRBJ2-5, is GAGVSQSPSNKVTEKGKDVELRCDPISGHTALYWYRQSLGQGLEFLIYFQGNSAPDKSGLPSDRFSAERTGGSVSTLTIQRTQQEDSAVYLCASSSGQGAETQYFGPGTRLLVL.

The V and J genes are TRBV5-1 and TRBJ1-2; 9 bases fit TRBD1. Germline V gives CDR1 SGHRS, CDR2 YFSETQ. This CDR3 contains 14 residues. Trimming cost V 3 bases and J 6 bases; bases outside gene matches: 6. CDR3 coding DNA: TGCGCCAGCAGCTCCCCGGGACAGGGCAATGGCTACACCTTC. It codes for CASSSPGQGNGYTF.

V usage is TRBV11-3 and J usage is TRBJ1-2, with TRBD1 matching 9 bases. The CDR3 runs 15 residues. The V segment lost 8 bases and the J segment 8 bases; nucleotides outside the gene matches: 15. Germline CDR1 SGHNT, CDR2 YENEEA. CDR3 loop: CASSSLTGGSGGYTF. The CDR3 DNA is TGTGCCAGCTCCTCTCTGACAGGGGGGTCAGGGGGCTACACCTTC.

This clone was observed once. The V gene is TRBV2, the J gene TRBJ1-6; TRBD1 aligns across 7 bases. The CDR3 spans 15 residues. After removal of 7 bases from V and 10 bases from J, the junction contained 13 bases not matched to a gene. The germline CDR1 and CDR2 sequences are SNHLY and FYNNEI. This chain's CDR3 is CASTLQGKGLSPLHF. The CDR3 DNA reads TGTGCCAGCACGTTACAGGGGAAAGGATTGTCACCCCTCCACTTT.

The chain links TRBV3-1 (or the pseudogene TRBV3-2) to TRBJ1-5, with D perhaps TRBD1 (6 bases). Germline loops: CDR1 LGHDT, CDR2 YNNKEL (reference sequence). V lost 4 bases, J lost 4 bases, and 14 bases lay in between. CDR3 length: 15 residues. The CDR3 DNA is TGTGCCAGCAGCCCGCGCCGAGGGGGAAATCAGCCCCAGCATTTT. Residues: CASSPRRGGNQPQHF.

The chain carries TRBV30 and TRBJ1-4, with 8 bases that match TRBD1. This CDR3 contains 15 residues. In germline, CDR1 is GTSNPN, CDR2 SVGIG (reference sequence). Unmatched junction bases numbered 5, after V lost 1 base and J lost 4 bases. CDR3 protein: CAWSGQGMGNEKLFF. CDR3 DNA: TGTGCCTGGAGTGGACAGGGGATGGGTAATGAAAAACTGTTTTTT.

The V gene is TRBV11-2, the J gene TRBJ1-5; 9 bases align to TRBD1. The CDR3 has 15 residues. V lost 5 bases to trimming and J lost 3 bases; unmatched junction nucleotides: 5. Germline CDR1 and CDR2: SGHAT and FQNNGV. CDR3 in amino acids: CASSPGTGYNQPQHF. In nucleotides, the CDR3 is TGTGCCAGCAGCCCAGGGACAGGGTACAATCAGCCCCAGCATTTT.